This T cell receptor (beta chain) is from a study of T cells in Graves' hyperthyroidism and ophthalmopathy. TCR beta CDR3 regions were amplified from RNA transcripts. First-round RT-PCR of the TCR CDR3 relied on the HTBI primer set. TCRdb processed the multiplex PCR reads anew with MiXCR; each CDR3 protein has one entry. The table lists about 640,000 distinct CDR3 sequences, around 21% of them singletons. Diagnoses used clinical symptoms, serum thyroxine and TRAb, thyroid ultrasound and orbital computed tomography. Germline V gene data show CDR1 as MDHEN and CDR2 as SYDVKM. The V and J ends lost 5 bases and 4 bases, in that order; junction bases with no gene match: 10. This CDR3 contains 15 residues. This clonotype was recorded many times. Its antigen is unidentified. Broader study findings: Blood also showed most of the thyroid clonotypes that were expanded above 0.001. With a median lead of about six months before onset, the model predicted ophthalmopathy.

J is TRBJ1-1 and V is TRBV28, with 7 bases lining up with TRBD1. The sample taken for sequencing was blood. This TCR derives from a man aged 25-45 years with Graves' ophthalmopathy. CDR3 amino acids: CASSPPTGTGTEAFF. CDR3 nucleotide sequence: TGTGCCAGCAGTCCCCCGACAGGGACGGGCACTGAAGCTTTCTTT.